This T cell receptor beta chain was obtained from a study of T-cell reconstitution after alpha-beta-depleted transplantation in children. Trimming took off 6 bases at V and 5 bases at J, with 10 bases between the two ends. Germline values: CDR1 SNHLY, CDR2 FYNNEI. The CDR3 extends over 12 amino acids. Unique molecular identifiers were built into the TCRbeta library. TCRdb fed the PCR reads into MiXCR, producing one record per CDR3 protein. The sample holds hundreds of thousands of distinct CDR3 sequences, approximately 16% seen once. This material consisted of PBMCs from the stem cell graft donor, taken from the stem cell graft. The source of this sequence is a human donor who donated a stem cell graft to a child with acute myeloid leukemia. The J gene is TRBJ1-1, the V gene TRBV2; maybe TRBD1 (6 bases). The CDR3 nucleotides are TGTGCCAGCAGACAGGGTTATACTGAAGCTTTCTTT. Amino acids: CASRQGYTEAFF.